The entry below describes one T cell receptor (beta chain). The antigen it binds to is not known. No much larger clone is present one base from it, and per-base qualities are unavailable. This sample is part of a study of shared clonotypes between healthy human individuals (dated by TCRdb to 2020 to 2022). In terms of the full investigation: A few men and two women, aged 18 to 49 years, made up the cohort. Leukapheresis yielded between about 0.9 and 10 billion PBMCs per donor. To estimate repertoire size and how much clonotypes are shared between individuals, the study performed deep sequencing of blood TCR repertoires from roughly five healthy adults. For each donor, three plates each were used for CD4 naive and CD4 memory, two plates were used for CD8 naive, and one plate was used for CD8 memory. Different laboratories and diverse techniques were used to prepare libraries and sequence TCR repertoires, to increase sequencing depth and limit assay-specific biases.

The donors were healthy, HIV-negative adults with no recently reported acute infections or vaccinations. Only Caucasian adults living in Nashville, Tennessee, USA were represented among the donors. Magnetic negative selection was used to enrich CD4+ T cells, after which naive cells were positively selected on CD45RA and the negative fraction became the memory subset. After blood collection by leukapheresis, PBMCs were isolated using Ficoll-Histopaque density gradient centrifugation and then cryopreserved in the vapor phase of liquid nitrogen. Purity and quantity of every magnetically sorted T cell population were checked by analytical flow cytometry. Genomic DNA was isolated from every sorted fraction and measured by UV absorbance on a Nanodrop 2000c. CDR3 length: 16 amino acids, cysteine to phenylalanine. Here the CDR3 DNA is all that survives: 48 bases in frame from base 1. Reading the germline V gene gives CDR1 MDHEN and CDR2 SYDVKM. Trimming takes 1 base from V and 0 bases from J, and the germline ends sit 10 bases apart.

Points the paper makes about the study in general: Rarefaction of sorted-subset datasets indicated incomplete sequencing despite the large sequencing depth. Estimated clonotype richness was generally larger for naive than for memory subsets. Based on pairwise subsampling, the degree of clonotype sharing among donors was expected to be affected by sequencing depth. Clonotypes shared by all four sorted-subset donors showed higher generation probabilities than non-shared clonotypes. Sharing across several donors was observed for approximately 5% of naive CD4, less than 4% of naive CD8, roughly 2.4% of memory CD4, and about 0.4% of memory CD8 clonotypes. The genetic and exposure-history diversity represented was limited by the small number of donors. Sampling was limited to blood, and TCR repertoires in tissue likely differ from TCR repertoires in blood.

Using the deep immunoSEQ assay, multiplex PCR amplified TCR CDR3 regions from genomic DNA. Genomic DNA extracted from each cell subset was distributed evenly over all wells of several immunoSEQ 96-well plates, and each plate served as one replicate. For sorted subsets, around 200 ng genomic DNA, equal to about 30,000 T cell genomes, was loaded into each replicate PCR. Purified libraries were measured with a Qubit 3.0 fluorometer, size-checked on a Bioanalyzer 2100, and measured again with the KAPA Library Quantification kit. A separate single-read 150-cycle Illumina NextSeq 550 flow cell was used to sequence each immunoSEQ 96-well plate. Regarding the original processing steps: Because the immunoSEQ output included only junctional sequences and no quality scores, the filtering could not be the same as the filtering used for full-length reads. To assign V/J genes and CDR3, sequences were annotated against IMGT germline references using PyIR, a Python wrapper for IgBLAST v1.9. Reads were filtered out if the reads had weak V/J assignments (E-value above 1e-6), no CDR3, stop codons, out-of-frame junctions, or ambiguous translated residues. V3J clonotypes were defined by identical inferred V gene, J gene, and CDR3 amino acid sequence. The percentage overlap between two repertoires was calculated by dividing the number of shared unique clonotypes by the size of the smaller repertoire. RTK rarefaction, the Chao1 estimator, and Recon v2.1 estimates of unobserved clonotypes were used to assess repertoire richness. Generation probabilities for all TCRbeta clonotypes obtained by the gDNA method from a handful of donors were computed using OLGA. The table comes from immuneACCESS by way of TCRdb, which keeps in-frame sequences with V and J called. Part of the clones is missing from these tables; in studies checked, under half for an unresolved V gene and the rest for unknown reasons. V, J and clone size derive from that table, while D and trimming were established from the DNA sequence. The sample contains 2 million to 3 million clones, 90% to 95% of them found a single time. Clones ranked in the top ten supply around 0.4% of the sample.

The sequence was obtained from a man between 18 and 29 years old in good health. Some clones in this sample may be carry-over from other donors' samples. Sequencing used naive CD4+ T cells from PBMCs. Sample cell subset or site, as interpreted from the label and publication: CD45RA+ positively selected. The chain couples TRBV28 to TRBJ1-5; possibly the D gene is TRBD1, per 5 matching bases. The DNA is TGTGCCAGCAGTTTATCGGCGGGGGATAGCAATCAGCCCCAGCATTTT. It codes for CASSLSAGDSNQPQHF.